These T cell receptor beta chains were read from a single sample in a study of cytomegalovirus exposure and HLA in healthy donors. TCRdb's table, derived via immunoSEQ multiplex PCR, lists solely in-frame clones and lacks some. The sample holds 100,000 to 140,000 clones, around 67% seen once. Sequencing input: PBMCs. Receptor source: a woman aged 40 to 50 in good health and CMV-seropositive. Each CDR3 is given with its conserved first and last residue. Clone size is shown for a subset of rows, as once, few, many or a class of expanded clone.

j_gene,v_gene,abundance,CDR3aa
TRBJ1-6,TRBV19,.,CASNKITGTVNSPLHF
TRBJ1-6,TRBV7-6,.,CASSRTGGGNSPLHF
TRBJ1-3,TRBV6-5,.,CASSKTGTGNTIYF
TRBJ2-3,TRBV6-5,.,CASSYRGGQGDTQYF
TRBJ2-7,TRBV19,.,CASSIIGQGSYEQYF
TRBJ2-5,TRBV5-1,few,CASTGGGYSETQYF
TRBJ1-4,TRBV30,.,CAWSDTGLDEKLFF
TRBJ1-1,TRBV7-9,.,CASSPNRGLGAFF
TRBJ2-1,TRBV2,.,CASSEYREQFF
TRBJ2-7,TRBV27,.,CASSFKRTQTSTGILYEQYF
TRBJ2-7,TRBV7-9,.,CASSSRDGTGYHEQYF
TRBJ2-1,TRBV29-1,.,CSAQGPQAVDEQFF